The entry below describes one T cell receptor beta chain. Germline V gives CDR1 PRHDT, CDR2 FYEKMQ (reference sequence). V lost 5 bases to trimming and J lost 5 bases; unmatched junction nucleotides: 3. The CDR3 sequence is 13 residues long. Libraries were prepared by immunoSEQ multiplex PCR; TCRdb keeps only in-frame clonotypes and omits some of them. The table records over 70,000 clones, approximately 90% of them present only once. This specimen belongs to a study of T cell changes during pregnancy in multiple sclerosis. The sequencing used peripheral blood, collected in the first trimester of pregnancy. The V and J genes are TRBV13 and TRBJ1-2, with 9 bases lining up with TRBD1. This clonotype originated in a female donor in good health, enrolled as a control in a pregnancy study. The DNA for the CDR3 is TGTGCCAGCAGCCCCGGACAGGGGTATGGCTACACCTTC. This encodes CASSPGQGYGYTF. Using reference TRBV13 and TRBJ1-2 for the parts outside the CDR3, the full variable domain is AAGVIQSPRHLIKEKRETATLKCYPIPRHDTVYWYQQGPGQDPQFLISFYEKMQSDKGSIPDRFSAQQFSDYHSELNMSSLELGDSALYFCASSPGQGYGYTFGSGTRLTVV.